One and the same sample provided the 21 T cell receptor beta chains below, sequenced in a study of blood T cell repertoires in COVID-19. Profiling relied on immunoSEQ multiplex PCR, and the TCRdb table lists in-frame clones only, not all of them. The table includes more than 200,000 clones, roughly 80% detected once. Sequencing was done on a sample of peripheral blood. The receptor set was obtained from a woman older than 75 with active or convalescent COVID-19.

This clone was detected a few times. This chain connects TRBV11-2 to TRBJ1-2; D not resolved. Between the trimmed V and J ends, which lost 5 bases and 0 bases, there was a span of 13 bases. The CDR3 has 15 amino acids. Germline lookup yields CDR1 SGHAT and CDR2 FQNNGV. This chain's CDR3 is CASSPTRVPNYGYTF. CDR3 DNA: TGTGCCAGCAGCCCCACGAGGGTCCCTAACTATGGCTACACCTTC.

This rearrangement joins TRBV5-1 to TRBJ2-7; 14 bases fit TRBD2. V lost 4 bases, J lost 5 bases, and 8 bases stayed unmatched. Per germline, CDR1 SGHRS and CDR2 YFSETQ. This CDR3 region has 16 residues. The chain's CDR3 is CASSLGTSGSVDEQYF. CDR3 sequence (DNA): TGCGCCAGCAGCCTAGGGACTAGCGGGAGCGTCGACGAGCAGTACTTC.

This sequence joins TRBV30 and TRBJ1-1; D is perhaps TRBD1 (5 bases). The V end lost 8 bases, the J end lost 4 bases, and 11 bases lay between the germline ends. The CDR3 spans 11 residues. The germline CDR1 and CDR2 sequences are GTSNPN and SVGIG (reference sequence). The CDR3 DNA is TGTGCCCGCCTTGACAGCACTGAAGCTTTCTTT. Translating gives CARLDSTEAFF.

CDR3 amino acids: CASSQTVTDTQYF. The CDR3 nucleotides are TGTGCCAGCTCGCAAACAGTCACAGATACGCAGTATTTT. The chain couples TRBV18 to TRBJ2-3; no reliable D call. Trimming removed 6 bases at V and 2 bases at J, with 9 bases between. CDR1 KGHSH and CDR2 LQKENI come from the germline V gene. The CDR3 consists of 13 residues.

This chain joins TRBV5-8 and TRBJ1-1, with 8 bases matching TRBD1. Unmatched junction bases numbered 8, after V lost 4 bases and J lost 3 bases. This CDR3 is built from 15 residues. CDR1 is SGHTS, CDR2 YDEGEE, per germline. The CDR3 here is CASSPRTGIHTEAFF. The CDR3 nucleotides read TGTGCCAGCAGCCCCCGGACAGGGATCCACACTGAAGCTTTCTTT.

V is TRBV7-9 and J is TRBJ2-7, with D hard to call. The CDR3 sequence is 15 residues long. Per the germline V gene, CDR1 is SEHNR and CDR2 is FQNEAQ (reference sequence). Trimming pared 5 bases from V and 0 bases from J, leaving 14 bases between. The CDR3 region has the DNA TGTGCCAGCAGCCCCACCGACTGGAGCTCCTACGAGCAGTACTTC. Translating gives CASSPTDWSSYEQYF.

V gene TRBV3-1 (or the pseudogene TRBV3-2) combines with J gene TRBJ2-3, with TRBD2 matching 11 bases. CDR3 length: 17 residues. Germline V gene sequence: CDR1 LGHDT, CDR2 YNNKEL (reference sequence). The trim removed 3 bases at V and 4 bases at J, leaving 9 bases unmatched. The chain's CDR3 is CASSQVFTSGSADTQYF. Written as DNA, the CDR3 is TGTGCCAGCAGCCAGGTTTTTACTAGCGGGAGTGCAGATACGCAGTATTTT.

The CDR3 nucleotides read TGTGCCAGCAGCCACCGACAGGGGGTAGTCCAAGAGACCCAGTACTTC. Protein sequence: CASSHRQGVVQETQYF. This chain joins TRBV7-9 and TRBJ2-5; 9 bases agree with TRBD1. The CDR3 is 16 amino acids. Germline V gene sequence: CDR1 SEHNR, CDR2 FQNEAQ (reference sequence). The ends lost 5 bases at V and 1 base at J; junction bases unmatched: 8.

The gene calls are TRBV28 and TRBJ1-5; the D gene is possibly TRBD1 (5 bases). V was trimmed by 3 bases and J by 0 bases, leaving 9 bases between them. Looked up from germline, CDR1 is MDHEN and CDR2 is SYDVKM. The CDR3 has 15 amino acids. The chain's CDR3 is CASSLGGTSNQPQHF. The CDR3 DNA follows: TGTGCCAGCAGTTTGGGCGGGACTAGCAATCAGCCCCAGCATTTT.

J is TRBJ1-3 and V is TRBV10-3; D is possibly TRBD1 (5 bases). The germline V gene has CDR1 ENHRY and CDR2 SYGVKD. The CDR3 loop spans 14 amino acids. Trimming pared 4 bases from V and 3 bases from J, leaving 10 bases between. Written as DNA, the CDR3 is TGTGCCATCAGTGGGCAGGGCGGTGGAAACACCATATATTTT. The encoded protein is CAISGQGGGNTIYF.

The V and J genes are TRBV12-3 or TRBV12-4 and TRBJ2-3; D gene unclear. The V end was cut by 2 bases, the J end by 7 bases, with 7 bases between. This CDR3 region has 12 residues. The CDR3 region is CASSLNINTQYF. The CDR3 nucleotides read TGTGCCAGCAGTTTAAACATAAATACGCAGTATTTT.

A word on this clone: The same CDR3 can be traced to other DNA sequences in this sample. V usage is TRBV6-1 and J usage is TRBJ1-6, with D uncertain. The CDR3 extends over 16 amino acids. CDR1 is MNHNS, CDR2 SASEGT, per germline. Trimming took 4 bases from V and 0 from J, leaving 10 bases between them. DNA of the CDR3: TGTGCCAGCAGTGGAGACACAAGCTCCTATAATTCACCCCTCCACTTT. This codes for CASSGDTSSYNSPLHF.

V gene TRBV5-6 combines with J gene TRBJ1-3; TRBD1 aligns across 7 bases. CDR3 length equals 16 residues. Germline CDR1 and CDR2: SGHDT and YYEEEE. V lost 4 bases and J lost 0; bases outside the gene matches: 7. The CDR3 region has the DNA TGTGCCAGCAGCCCACCACAGGGGCTCTCTGGAAACACCATATATTTT. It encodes CASSPPQGLSGNTIYF.

CDR3 in amino acids: CATRGNSYNEQFF. The CDR3 region has the DNA TGTGCCACCCGGGGGAACTCCTACAATGAGCAGTTCTTC. The chain couples TRBV24-1 to TRBJ2-1; D may be TRBD2 (6 bases). The length of the CDR3 is 13 residues. Trimming removed 9 bases at V and 0 bases at J, with 8 bases between. Germline-derived CDR1 and CDR2 are KGHDR and SFDVKD.

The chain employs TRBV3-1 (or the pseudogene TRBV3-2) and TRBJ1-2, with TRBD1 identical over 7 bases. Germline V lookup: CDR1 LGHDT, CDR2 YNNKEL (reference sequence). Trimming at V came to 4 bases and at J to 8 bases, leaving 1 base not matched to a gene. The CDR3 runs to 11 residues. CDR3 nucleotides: TGTGCCAGCAGCCCGGGACAGGGCTACACCTTC. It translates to CASSPGQGYTF.

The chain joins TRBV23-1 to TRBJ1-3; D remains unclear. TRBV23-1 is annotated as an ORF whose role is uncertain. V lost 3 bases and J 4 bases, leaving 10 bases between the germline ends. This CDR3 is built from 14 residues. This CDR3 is CASSHFGGGNTIYF. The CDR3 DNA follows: TGCGCCAGCAGTCACTTTGGAGGGGGAAACACCATATATTTT.

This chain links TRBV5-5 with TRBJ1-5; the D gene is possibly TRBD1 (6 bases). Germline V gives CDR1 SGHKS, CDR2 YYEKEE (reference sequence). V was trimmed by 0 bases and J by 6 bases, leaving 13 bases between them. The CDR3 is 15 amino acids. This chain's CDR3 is CASSLVWGGGQPQHF. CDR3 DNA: TGTGCCAGCAGCTTGGTATGGGGAGGGGGTCAGCCCCAGCATTTT.

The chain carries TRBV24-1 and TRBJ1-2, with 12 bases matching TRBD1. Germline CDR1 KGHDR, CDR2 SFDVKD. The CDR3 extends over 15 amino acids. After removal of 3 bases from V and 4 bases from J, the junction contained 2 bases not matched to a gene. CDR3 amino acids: CATSDPGQGAYGYTF. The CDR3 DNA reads TGTGCCACCAGTGATCCGGGACAGGGGGCCTATGGCTACACCTTC.

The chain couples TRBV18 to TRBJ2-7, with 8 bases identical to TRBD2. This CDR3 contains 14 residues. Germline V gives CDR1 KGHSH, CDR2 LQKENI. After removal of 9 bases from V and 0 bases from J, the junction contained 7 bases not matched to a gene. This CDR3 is CASQTGGDSYEQYF. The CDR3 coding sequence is TGTGCCAGTCAAACGGGGGGGGACTCCTACGAGCAGTACTTC.

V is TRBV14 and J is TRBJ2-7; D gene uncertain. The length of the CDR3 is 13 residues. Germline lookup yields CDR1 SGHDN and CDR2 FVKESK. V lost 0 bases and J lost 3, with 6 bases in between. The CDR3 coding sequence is TGTGCCAGCAGCCAAGATGTCGGCTACGAGCAGTACTTC. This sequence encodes CASSQDVGYEQYF.

In DNA, the CDR3 is TGTGCCAGCAGCAAACACCCGGGAGCCAAAAACATTCAGTACTTC. This gives the protein CASSKHPGAKNIQYF. This chain connects TRBV21-1 to TRBJ2-4; the table's D call TRBD2 went unverified against the DNA. TRBV21-1 is classified as a pseudogene. The CDR3 extends over 15 amino acids.